Shown below are 27 T cell receptor beta chains from a single sample sequenced in a study of cytomegalovirus exposure and HLA in healthy donors. The PCR ran on 60 Vbeta and 13 Jbeta primers. Profiled with immunoSEQ multiplex PCR; TCRdb holds only in-frame clones, not every one. The sample has about 130,000 clones, about 80% seen once. Sequences were obtained from PBMCs. These receptors came from a woman aged 40 to 49 in good health and CMV-seronegative.

As DNA, the CDR3 is TGTGCCAGCAGCTCGGACAGGGTCAATCAGCCCCAGCATTTT. Its protein product is CASSSDRVNQPQHF. This chain joins TRBV6-5 and TRBJ1-5, with TRBD1 matching 8 bases. Looked up from germline, CDR1 is MNHEY and CDR2 is SVGAGI. The CDR3 has 14 residues. Unmatched junction bases numbered 4, after V lost 6 bases and J lost 3 bases.

V and J are TRBV5-1 and TRBJ2-1; TRBD2 matches at 8 bases. J gave up 2 bases and V 5 bases, and 6 bases lay outside the gene matches. CDR3 length: 15 amino acids. Germline V gene sequence: CDR1 SGHRS, CDR2 YFSETQ. The DNA for the CDR3 is TGCGCCAGCAGGGAAAGCGGGAGACCCTACAATGAGCAGTTCTTC. Translated: CASRESGRPYNEQFF.

The chain employs TRBV28 and TRBJ2-5, with D uncertain. This CDR3 is built from 18 residues. The V gene lost 1 base and the J gene lost 4 bases, with 22 bases spanning the gap. Germline values: CDR1 MDHEN, CDR2 SYDVKM. The CDR3: CASSLFVSVTPGRETQYF. DNA of the CDR3: TGTGCCAGCAGTTTATTCGTCTCGGTCACCCCCGGTAGAGAGACCCAGTACTTC.

The chain recombines TRBV21-1 with TRBJ2-7; the table calls TRBD1, which could not be checked here. TRBV21-1 is a pseudogene. The CDR3 extends over 14 amino acids. The CDR3: CASSKVHSTYEQYF. The CDR3, as DNA: TGTGCCAGCAGCAAAGTGCACAGTACCTACGAGCAGTACTTC.

This chain joins TRBV2 and TRBJ1-1; 7 bases line up with TRBD1. Germline assignment: CDR1 SNHLY and CDR2 FYNNEI. CDR3 length equals 16 residues. The ends lost 5 bases at V and 3 bases at J; junction bases unmatched: 12. Here the CDR3 reads CASSNRGMGFDTEAFF. The CDR3, as DNA: TGTGCCAGCAGTAACAGGGGCATGGGGTTTGACACTGAAGCTTTCTTT.

This clone occurred once. This chain uses TRBV7-9 with TRBJ1-2; 8 bases agree with TRBD1. Trimming at V came to 2 bases and at J to 5 bases, leaving 7 bases not matched to a gene. This CDR3 region has 15 residues. Germline-derived CDR1 and CDR2 are SEHNR and FQNEAQ (reference sequence). The CDR3 is CASSLSQGALYGYTF. The CDR3 DNA reads TGTGCCAGCAGCTTATCCCAGGGGGCGCTTTATGGCTACACCTTC.

CDR3 in amino acids: CASSPRTSGHQETQYF. CDR3 nucleotides: TGTGCCAGCAGTCCCAGGACTAGCGGGCACCAAGAGACCCAGTACTTC. The chain is built from TRBV7-2 and TRBJ2-5; TRBD2 matches at 11 bases. CDR1 SGHTA and CDR2 FQGNSA come from the germline V gene. V lost 6 bases, J lost 0 bases, and 6 bases stayed unmatched. The CDR3 covers 16 residues.

The chain is built from TRBV14 and TRBJ1-2; weak D call: TRBD1 (6 bases). The CDR3 is 15 residues long. V lost 1 base to trimming and J lost 5 bases, with 14 bases between them. Germline CDR1 reads SGHDN; CDR2 reads FVKESK. Here the CDR3 reads CASSQGRGPGYGYTF. CDR3 DNA: TGTGCCAGCAGCCAAGGGCGGGGGCCGGGGTATGGCTACACCTTC.

J is TRBJ1-4 and V is TRBV5-1; D is possibly TRBD1 (6 bases). V was clipped by 1 base and J by 1 base, with 14 bases between them. The CDR3 length is 17 residues. Germline CDR1 reads SGHRS; CDR2 reads YFSETQ. The CDR3 sequence is CASSLSLQGRTNEKLFF. CDR3 nucleotides: TGCGCCAGCAGCTTGAGCTTGCAGGGGAGAACTAATGAAAAACTGTTTTTT.

The chain carries TRBV25-1 and TRBJ2-2; 8 positions agree with TRBD2. Looked up from germline, CDR1 is MGHDK and CDR2 is SYGVNS. V trimming: 2 bases; J trimming: 6 bases; junction bases outside the gene matches: 8. This CDR3 has 16 residues. Here the CDR3 reads CASSEVRVAGPGELFF. DNA of the CDR3: TGTGCCAGCAGTGAAGTTCGGGTAGCGGGGCCCGGGGAGCTGTTTTTT.

This clone was observed once. The rearrangement uses TRBV9 and TRBJ2-1, with 8 bases aligning to TRBD1. The ends lost 0 bases at V and 3 bases at J; junction bases unmatched: 2. The CDR3 is 15 residues long. The germline CDR1 and CDR2 sequences are SGDLS and YYNGEE. The CDR3 here is CASSVGDRLYNEQFF. The CDR3 nucleotides read TGTGCCAGCAGCGTAGGGGACAGGCTCTACAATGAGCAGTTCTTC.

The V gene is TRBV7-2, the J gene TRBJ2-5; 7 nucleotides line up with TRBD1. The germline V gene encodes CDR1 SGHTA and CDR2 FQGNSA. V was clipped by 5 bases and J by 0 bases; unmatched bases: 9. The length of the CDR3 is 16 residues. CDR3 bases: TGTGCCAGCAGCCCCCGGGACAGCCGGTACCAAGAGACCCAGTACTTC. Translation gives CASSPRDSRYQETQYF. Full variable domain (remainder filled in from reference TRBV7-2 and TRBJ2-5): GAGVSQSPSNKVTEKGKDVELRCDPISGHTALYWYRQSLGQGLEFLIYFQGNSAPDKSGLPSDRFSAERTGGSVSTLTIQRTQQEDSAVYLCASSPRDSRYQETQYFGPGTRLLVL.

This clone was counted a single time. The chain recombines TRBV27 with TRBJ1-1; D possibly corresponds to TRBD1 (5 bases). CDR1 is MNHEY and CDR2 is SMNVEV in the germline V gene (reference sequence). The CDR3 spans 14 residues. Between the trimmed V and J ends, which lost 3 bases and 0 bases, there was a span of 8 bases. In nucleotides, the CDR3 is TGTGCCAGCAGTTTGGGGCGGATGAACACTGAAGCTTTCTTT. The encoded protein is CASSLGRMNTEAFF.

In its sample, this clone was seen a few times. The genes are TRBV13 and TRBJ2-4; perhaps TRBD2 as D (6 bases). This CDR3 has 16 residues. In germline, CDR1 is PRHDT, CDR2 FYEKMQ (reference sequence). Trimming removed 2 bases at V and 0 bases at J, with 11 bases between. CDR3 sequence (DNA): TGTGCCAGCAGCTTAAGGTTGGGGGGAGCCAAAAACATTCAGTACTTC. Translated: CASSLRLGGAKNIQYF. Full variable domain (rest looked up from reference TRBV13 and TRBJ2-4): AAGVIQSPRHLIKEKRETATLKCYPIPRHDTVYWYQQGPGQDPQFLISFYEKMQSDKGSIPDRFSAQQFSDYHSELNMSSLELGDSALYFCASSLRLGGAKNIQYFGAGTRLSVL.

The V call is TRBV4-3, the J call TRBJ1-6, with D perhaps TRBD1 (5 bases). CDR1 and CDR2 (germline): LGHNA, YSLEER. V lost 1 base to trimming and J lost 6 bases, with 16 bases between them. The CDR3 has 17 residues. CDR3 residues: CASSQGPPYRRNSPLHF. CDR3 DNA sequence: TGCGCCAGCAGCCAAGGGCCACCTTACAGGCGTAATTCACCCCTCCACTTT.

The chain is built from TRBV19 and TRBJ2-5; 8 nucleotides align to TRBD2. The CDR3 is 16 residues long. Germline CDR1 LNHDA, CDR2 SQIVND (reference sequence). V shed 7 bases and J 2 bases; nucleotides not matched to a gene: 12. CDR3 sequence reads: CASIGTRSGGQETQYF. The CDR3 nucleotides read TGTGCCAGTATCGGGACCCGGAGCGGGGGACAAGAGACCCAGTACTTC.

As for this clone: Relative to the germline gene, one junction end is altered; a read error may explain this. This chain connects TRBV5-6 to TRBJ2-1, with 7 nucleotides matching TRBD2. The CDR3 length is 13 residues. CDR1 is SGHDT, CDR2 YYEEEE, per germline. The DNA for the CDR3 is TGTGTCAGCAGCTTGGGGACTATAAATGAGCAGTTCTTC. This sequence encodes CVSSLGTINEQFF.

A remark on this clone: Germline is not matched at one junction end, which may reflect a read error. V usage is TRBV7-2 and J usage is TRBJ2-3; TRBD2 is a possible D gene (5 bases). This CDR3 is 16 amino acids long. The germline V gene has CDR1 SGHTA and CDR2 FQGNSA. The CDR3 protein is CARSNARRASTDTQYF. CDR3 nucleotides: TGTGCCCGCAGCAACGCGCGGCGGGCTAGCACAGATACGCAGTATTTT.

This clone was detected only a few times. The chain couples TRBV5-1 to TRBJ2-2; D gene ambiguous. Trimming shortened V by 3 bases and J by 6 bases, and 6 bases separated the two germline ends. Looked up from germline, CDR1 is SGHRS and CDR2 is YFSETQ. The CDR3 has 12 residues. The CDR3 nucleotides read TGCGCCAGCAGCTCCGGTGCCGGGGAGCTGTTTTTT. The encoded protein is CASSSGAGELFF.

A single count supports this clone. The chain uses TRBV29-1 and TRBJ1-2; TRBD1 matches at 8 bases. The V segment lost 7 bases and the J segment 0 bases; nucleotides outside the gene matches: 4. The CDR3 covers 13 residues. Per germline, CDR1 SQVTM and CDR2 ANQGSEA. The CDR3 is CSAGTGSNYGYTF. The CDR3 DNA follows: TGCAGCGCAGGGACAGGCTCTAACTATGGCTACACCTTC.

The CDR3 region has the DNA TGTGCCAGCAGCTTAGACGGGGAGGCAGTCGCGAACACCGGGGAGCTGTTTTTT. Translation gives CASSLDGEAVANTGELFF. The rearrangement links TRBV7-9 to TRBJ2-2; TRBD2 is a possible D gene (6 bases). The V end lost 1 base, the J end lost 0 bases, and 15 bases lay between the germline ends. The germline gives CDR1 SEHNR, CDR2 FQNEAQ (reference sequence). The CDR3 runs 18 residues.

This clone has just one count. The rearrangement joins TRBV9 to TRBJ2-2; 9 positions match TRBD2. From germline, CDR1 is SGDLS and CDR2 YYNGEE. The CDR3 loop spans 18 amino acids. V trimming: 3 bases; J trimming: 4 bases; junction bases outside the gene matches: 13. This CDR3 is CASSAISGGTRVTGELFF. The CDR3 DNA follows: TGTGCCAGCAGCGCGATTAGCGGGGGTACGCGAGTCACCGGGGAGCTGTTTTTT.

V gene TRBV28 combines with J gene TRBJ2-7; the D is unclear. Trimming stripped 2 bases from V and 6 bases from J, with 11 bases between. The CDR3 covers 13 residues. Germline V lookup: CDR1 MDHEN, CDR2 SYDVKM. In DNA form, the CDR3 reads TGTGCCAGCAGTTTAGGGCGCCTAACCGAGCAGTACTTC. The encoded protein is CASSLGRLTEQYF.

This sequence joins TRBV7-2 and TRBJ1-1; possibly TRBD1 for D (5 bases). This CDR3 has 14 residues. V lost 1 base, J lost 8 bases, and 14 bases lay in between. Germline V gene sequence: CDR1 SGHTA, CDR2 FQGNSA. The CDR3 nucleotides are TGTGCCAGCAGCTTAGATCAGGGTAGGGCAGAAGCTTTCTTT. This sequence encodes CASSLDQGRAEAFF.

This clone has a handful of counts. The gene calls are TRBV2 and TRBJ1-2; 10 nucleotides align to TRBD1. V shed 11 bases, J shed 1 base, and the junction held 13 bases outside the gene matches. The CDR3 has 16 amino acids. Looked up from germline, CDR1 is SNHLY and CDR2 is FYNNEI. DNA for the CDR3: TGTGCCTCCACGGGACAGGGGCCCGGCCTTAACTATGGCTACACCTTC. Its translation: CASTGQGPGLNYGYTF. Using reference TRBV2 and TRBJ1-2 for the parts outside the CDR3, the full variable domain is EPEVTQTPSHQVTQMGQEVILRCVPISNHLYFYWYRQILGQKVEFLVSFYNNEISEKSEIFDDQFSVERPDGSNFTLKIRSTKLEDSAMYFCASTGQGPGLNYGYTFGSGTRLTVV.

The gene calls are TRBV2 and TRBJ2-1; D is possibly TRBD2 (6 bases). The germline CDR1 and CDR2 sequences are SNHLY and FYNNEI. The CDR3 length is 15 residues. V dropped 4 bases and J dropped 2 bases, with 12 bases sitting between them. The CDR3 protein is CASSVQERAYNEQFF. The DNA of the CDR3 is TGTGCCAGCAGTGTTCAGGAGCGGGCCTACAATGAGCAGTTCTTC.

The chain joins TRBV6-5 to TRBJ1-2; tentative D call: TRBD1 (6 bases). Trimming stripped 6 bases from V and 7 bases from J, with 12 bases between. This CDR3 contains 12 residues. Germline V gene sequence: CDR1 MNHEY, CDR2 SVGAGI. The CDR3 DNA reads as TGTGCCAGCAGCCCCGACAGGAGTGGCTACACCTTC. Translating gives CASSPDRSGYTF.